The rows below give T cell receptor beta chains drawn from one sample of a study of CD8 T cells in Susac syndrome. MiXCR, applied by TCRdb to the immunoSEQ multiplex PCR reads, yields one record per CDR3 protein. The sample includes 300,000 or so distinct CDR3 sequences, 92% of them seen just once. The sequencing sample was made of CD4+ T cells from PBMCs. All receptors come from a human donor with multiple sclerosis. The CDR3 runs from the conserved cysteine through the conserved F or W. The order of the fields is D gene, CDR3 length, V gene, J gene, CDR3 protein. A D gene is named only where the DNA matches it firmly.

TRBD1,17,TRBV12-5,TRBJ2-2,CASGLVRGTGFTGELFF
TRBD1,18,TRBV9,TRBJ2-2,CASSVGVWGQGNTGELFF
-,14,TRBV24-1,TRBJ1-2,CATSDRGIAYGYTF
TRBD2,15,TRBV12-3/TRBV12-4,TRBJ2-7,CASSSLAGATYEQYF
-,18,TRBV6-2/TRBV6-3,TRBJ1-5,CASSYEVAGPGGNQPQHF
-,14,TRBV7-2,TRBJ1-1,CASSLQGLNTEAFF
TRBD1,14,TRBV6-4,TRBJ1-1,CASAVEQGHTEAFF
TRBD2,16,TRBV7-9,TRBJ2-1,CASSFNSGGAYNEQFF
TRBD2,19,TRBV7-9,TRBJ2-1,CASSLGRLAGPRGDNEQFF
-,12,TRBV20-1,TRBJ1-3,CSAGTGGNTIYF
-,18,TRBV12-5,TRBJ2-2,CASGLVSTRDTNTGELFF
TRBD2,14,TRBV29-1,TRBJ2-7,CSVEVLVGGMGQYF
-,15,TRBV7-3,TRBJ2-3,CASSFMPGRSDTQYF
-,15,TRBV12-3/TRBV12-4,TRBJ1-5,CASSLAVADRQPQHF
TRBD1,16,TRBV19,TRBJ1-5,CASRTGVRGNNQPQHF
TRBD1,14,TRBV5-1,TRBJ2-7,CASRGNRGVYEQYF
TRBD1,14,TRBV27,TRBJ2-7,CASSFDRGPYEQYF
-,12,TRBV30,TRBJ1-4,CAWGRDGEKLFF
-,15,TRBV3-1,TRBJ2-7,CASSQRGLATYEQYF
-,14,TRBV3-1,TRBJ1-1,CASSLGGARTEAFF
TRBD2,15,TRBV18,TRBJ2-1,CASSPRRGGYNEQFF
TRBD2,14,TRBV28,TRBJ2-7,CASGGRARPYEQYF
-,16,TRBV7-2,TRBJ1-5,CASSLATTEHNQPQHF
TRBD1,15,TRBV11-2,TRBJ1-1,CASSSRGQGARQAFF
TRBD2,15,TRBV28,TRBJ2-5,CASNPGLAGVGTQYF
-,14,TRBV12-3/TRBV12-4,TRBJ1-1,CASRPKGGWTEAFF
TRBD1,13,TRBV9,TRBJ1-1,CASGRTGLSEAFF
-,14,TRBV6-1,TRBJ1-6,CASLPTGINSPLHF
-,14,TRBV6-5,TRBJ1-2,CASSYGGTNYGYTF
-,14,TRBV27,TRBJ2-2,CASSPQGNTGELFF
TRBD2,14,TRBV10-3,TRBJ2-1,CAISGISGDNEQFF
-,14,TRBV12-3/TRBV12-4,TRBJ2-3,CASSLIDPTDTQYF
TRBD1,14,TRBV29-1,TRBJ2-7,CSAGTGEEVYEQYF
TRBD2,18,TRBV7-6,TRBJ2-2,CASSLRTSGRTVAGELFF
-,14,TRBV12-3/TRBV12-4,TRBJ2-7,CASSLGRDTYEQYF
-,13,TRBV30,TRBJ2-2,CAWSKEVAGELFF
-,11,TRBV6-2/TRBV6-3,TRBJ2-5,CASMLGETQYF
-,14,TRBV3-1,TRBJ1-2,CASSQVTGDYGYTF
-,16,TRBV5-1,TRBJ2-1,CASSLRGGNLNNEQFF
TRBD2,16,TRBV6-2/TRBV6-3,TRBJ2-5,CASSSTRLAGGETQYF
TRBD2,15,TRBV7-2,TRBJ2-1,CASSFTASGSTEQFF
-,17,TRBV15,TRBJ1-1,CATSRDTSAGVNTEAFF
-,15,TRBV7-3,TRBJ2-1,CASSLAGQSYNEQFF
-,12,TRBV10-3,TRBJ2-5,CAISESQETQYF
-,14,TRBV10-3,TRBJ2-7,CASGPAGASVGQYF
-,12,TRBV6-2/TRBV6-3,TRBJ1-1,CASSYSTGEAFF
TRBD2,16,TRBV9,TRBJ2-7,CASSAGIAGGPEEQYF
-,14,TRBV7-2,TRBJ2-7,CASSVYRAVDEQYF
-,14,TRBV16,TRBJ2-6,CASSPLAGANVLTF
TRBD1,13,TRBV20-1,TRBJ1-1,CSASDRTNTEAFF
TRBD1,13,TRBV12-5,TRBJ1-2,CASGPRQGYGYTF
TRBD2,16,TRBV14,TRBJ2-5,CASSLLAGVPRETQYF
-,12,TRBV29-1,TRBJ2-7,CSVRHGQSEQYF